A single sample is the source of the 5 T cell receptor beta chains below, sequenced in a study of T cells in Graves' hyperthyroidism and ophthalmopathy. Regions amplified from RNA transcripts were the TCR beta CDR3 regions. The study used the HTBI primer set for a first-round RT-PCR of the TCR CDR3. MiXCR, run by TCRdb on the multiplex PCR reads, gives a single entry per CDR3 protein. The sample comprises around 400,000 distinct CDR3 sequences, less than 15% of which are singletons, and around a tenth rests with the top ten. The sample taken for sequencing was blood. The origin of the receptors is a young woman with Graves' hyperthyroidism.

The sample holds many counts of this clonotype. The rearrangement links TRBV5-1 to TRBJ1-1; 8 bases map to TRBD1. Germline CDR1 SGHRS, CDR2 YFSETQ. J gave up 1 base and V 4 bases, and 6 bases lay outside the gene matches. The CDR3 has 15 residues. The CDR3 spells CASSPDRAGNTEAFF. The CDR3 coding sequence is TGCGCCAGCAGCCCGGACAGGGCAGGGAACACTGAAGCTTTCTTT.

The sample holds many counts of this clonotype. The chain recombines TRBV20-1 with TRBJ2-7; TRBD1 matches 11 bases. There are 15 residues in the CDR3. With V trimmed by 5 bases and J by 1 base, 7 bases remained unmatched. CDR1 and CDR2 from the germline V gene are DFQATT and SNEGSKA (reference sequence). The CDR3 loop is CSAAPGQGVSYEQYF. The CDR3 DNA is TGCAGTGCTGCCCCGGGACAGGGGGTTTCCTACGAGCAGTACTTC.

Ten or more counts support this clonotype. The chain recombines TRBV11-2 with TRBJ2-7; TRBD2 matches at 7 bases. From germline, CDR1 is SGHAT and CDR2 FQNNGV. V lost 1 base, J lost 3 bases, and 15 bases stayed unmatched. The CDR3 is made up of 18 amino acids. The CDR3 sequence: CASSLAGGTVPPFYEQYF. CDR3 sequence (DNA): TGTGCCAGCAGCTTAGCGGGGGGTACAGTGCCACCATTCTACGAGCAGTACTTC. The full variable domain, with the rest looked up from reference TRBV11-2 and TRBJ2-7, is EAGVAQSPRYKIIEKRQSVAFWCNPISGHATLYWYQQILGQGPKLLIQFQNNGVVDDSQLPKDRFSAERLKGVDSTLKIQPAKLEDSAVYLCASSLAGGTVPPFYEQYFGPGTRLTVT.

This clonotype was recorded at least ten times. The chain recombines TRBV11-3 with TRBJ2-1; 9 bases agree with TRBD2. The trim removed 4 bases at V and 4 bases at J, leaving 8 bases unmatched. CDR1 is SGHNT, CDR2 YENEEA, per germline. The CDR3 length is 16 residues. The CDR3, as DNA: TGTGCCAGCAGCTCCTCAGCGGGAGGCCGGTACAATGAGCAGTTCTTC. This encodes CASSSSAGGRYNEQFF.

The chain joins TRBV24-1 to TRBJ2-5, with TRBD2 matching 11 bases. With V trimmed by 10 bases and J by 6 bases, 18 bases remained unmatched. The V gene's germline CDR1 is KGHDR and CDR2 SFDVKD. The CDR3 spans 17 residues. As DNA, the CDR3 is TGTGCCACTGGCCCGGGACAGGGCACTAGCGGGAGTAAGACCCAGTACTTC. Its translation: CATGPGQGTSGSKTQYF.